These 7 T cell receptor beta chains were sequenced from one sample in a study of blood T cell repertoires in COVID-19. Repertoires were generated with immunoSEQ multiplex PCR, while TCRdb's copy carries only in-frame clones and drops some. The data contain roughly 180,000 clones, approximately 88% of them singletons. The specimen was PBMCs or T cells enriched from blood (not recorded which). Receptors were obtained from a woman aged 60 to 75 who had recovered from COVID-19.

The sample holds one count of this clone. This sequence joins TRBV6-5 and TRBJ2-1; possibly TRBD1 for D (7 bases). The CDR3 extends over 15 amino acids. Trimming removed 5 bases at V and 4 bases at J, with 15 bases between. CDR1 MNHEY and CDR2 SVGAGI come from the germline V gene. The CDR3 coding sequence is TGTGCCAGCAGTCTGGAGGGGGCCACATACAATGAGCAGTTCTTC. Translating gives CASSLEGATYNEQFF.

The V call is TRBV2, the J call TRBJ1-4; 12 positions agree with TRBD1. Per germline, CDR1 SNHLY and CDR2 FYNNEI. The J segment lost 14 bases and the V segment lost 0 bases, leaving 7 bases of the junction unmatched. This CDR3 is built from 15 residues. The CDR3 region has the DNA TGTGCCAGCAGTGAAGCGGGACAGGGGGCAACAGGGCTGTTTTTT. Translating gives CASSEAGQGATGLFF.

This clone came up once. This sequence joins TRBV24-1 and TRBJ2-1; TRBD1 matches 9 bases. Trimming removed 4 bases from V and 9 bases from J; junction bases left unmatched: 9. The CDR3 has 15 residues. The germline V gene has CDR1 KGHDR and CDR2 SFDVKD. CDR3: CATSDPGTGSPEQFF. DNA for the CDR3: TGTGCCACCAGTGACCCCGGGACAGGGTCCCCTGAGCAGTTCTTC.

The genes are TRBV4-1 and TRBJ1-2; 8 bases agree with TRBD1. The CDR3 contains 14 residues. V trimming: 8 bases; J trimming: 4 bases; junction bases outside the gene matches: 9. Per germline, CDR1 MGHRA and CDR2 YSYEKL. CDR3 region: CASRPTGGIYGYTF. For the CDR3, the DNA is TGCGCCAGCCGCCCAACAGGGGGGATCTATGGCTACACCTTC.

V and J are TRBV20-1 and TRBJ2-1, with a weak D call TRBD2 (5 bases). Germline V lookup: CDR1 DFQATT, CDR2 SNEGSKA (reference sequence). The CDR3 runs 15 residues. Trimming cost V 3 bases and J 1 base, with 13 bases left between them. DNA for the CDR3: TGCAGTGCTAGTTCCGGGGAAAATTCCTACAATGAGCAGTTCTTC. As protein: CSASSGENSYNEQFF.

V gene TRBV7-6 combines with J gene TRBJ2-2; maybe TRBD2 (5 bases). V lost 0 bases, J lost 4 bases, and 6 bases lay in between. Germline CDR1 and CDR2: SGHVS and FNYEAQ. CDR3 size: 14 residues. The CDR3 DNA reads as TGTGCCAGCAGCTTAGCCGAGGGCACCGGGGAGCTGTTTTTT. This encodes CASSLAEGTGELFF.

The chain employs TRBV10-3 and TRBJ2-2; 12 positions agree with TRBD2. Germline V lookup: CDR1 ENHRY, CDR2 SYGVKD. Trimming cost V 6 bases and J 6 bases; bases outside gene matches: 5. This CDR3 is built from 15 residues. This CDR3 is CAISPSGGASGELFF. The CDR3 nucleotides read TGTGCCATCAGCCCTAGCGGGGGGGCTTCCGGGGAGCTGTTTTTT.